A single sample is the source of the 18 T cell receptor beta chains below, sequenced in a study of neurological immune-mediated disorders. TCRdb re-called the 5' RACE reads through MiXCR, storing one row per CDR3 protein. The sample holds tens of thousands of distinct CDR3 sequences, roughly 3.5% seen once. Sequences were obtained from PBMCs. The receptors come from a woman in her fifties or sixties with multiple sclerosis.

Many counts were recorded for this clonotype. An end of the junction does not agree with germline; a read error may underlie this. This sequence joins TRBV12-3 or TRBV12-4 and TRBJ1-5; perhaps TRBD1 as D (6 bases). The length of the CDR3 is 14 residues. CDR3 residues: CASRLGGSNQPQHF. The CDR3 DNA is TGTGCCAGCAGATTAGGGGGTAGCAATCAGCCCCAGCATTTT.

This clonotype was counted ten times or more. The chain uses TRBV7-2 and TRBJ2-3, with D possibly TRBD1 on 8 matching bases. The CDR3 runs 15 residues. The V gene lost 4 bases and the J gene lost 4 bases, with 15 bases spanning the gap. In germline, CDR1 is SGHTA, CDR2 FQGNSA. Here the CDR3 DNA reads TGTGCCAGCAGCTCCAGGGGGCTAGCGGCAGATACGCAGTATTTT. This sequence encodes CASSSRGLAADTQYF.

This clonotype was counted a few times. This rearrangement joins TRBV29-1 to TRBJ2-7; D unclear. This CDR3 is built from 11 residues. The germline gives CDR1 SQVTM, CDR2 ANQGSEA. V lost 6 bases and J lost 3, with 9 bases in between. CDR3 coding DNA: TGCAGCGTCAGGAGACGCTACGAGCAGTACTTC. Translation gives CSVRRRYEQYF.

There are many counts of this clonotype. The genes are TRBV9 and TRBJ1-4, with D unresolved. V was clipped by 4 bases and J by 6 bases, with 13 bases between them. The CDR3 is 14 amino acids. Per the germline V gene, CDR1 is SGDLS and CDR2 is YYNGEE. CDR3 amino acids: CASSMDGRDEKLFF. CDR3 bases: TGTGCCAGCAGCATGGACGGGCGGGATGAAAAACTGTTTTTT. Supplemented by reference TRBV9 and TRBJ1-4, the full variable domain reads DSGVTQTPKHLITATGQRVTLRCSPRSGDLSVYWYQQSLDQGLQFLIQYYNGEERAKGNILERFSAQQFPDLHSELNLSSLELGDSALYFCASSMDGRDEKLFFGSGTQLSVL.

Regarding this clonotype: Given the absence of the conserved phenylalanine or tryptophan at the CDR3 end, a read error is likely. It is unclear where the CDR3 begins or ends on the DNA, so no DNA is shown, and the CDR3 is as TCRdb lists it. This chain joins TRBV7-2 and TRBJ1-5; the table assigns TRBD1, which was not confirmed against the DNA. The germline CDR1 and CDR2 sequences are SGHTA and FQGNSA. The CDR3 region is 15 residues in length, termini included. The CDR3 reads CASSPGVVSNKTQNI.

At least ten counts were recorded for this clonotype. The chain couples TRBV12-3 or TRBV12-4 to TRBJ2-6; perhaps TRBD2 as D (5 bases). V lost 5 bases and J 0 bases, leaving 8 bases between the germline ends. This CDR3 spans 15 amino acids. The CDR3 DNA sequence: TGTGCCAGCAGTCCAGGACTCTCTGGGGCCAACGTCCTGACTTTC. Translated, it gives CASSPGLSGANVLTF.

This clonotype was picked up many times. V and J are TRBV3-1 and TRBJ2-3; a possible D gene is TRBD2 (6 bases). V was clipped by 4 bases and J by 8 bases, with 16 bases between them. Looked up from germline, CDR1 is LGHDT and CDR2 is YNNKEL (reference sequence). The CDR3 length is 14 residues. The DNA of the CDR3 is TGTGCCAGCAGCCTCCGACCGGCGGGAAGTACGCAGTATTTT. The encoded protein is CASSLRPAGSTQYF.

This clonotype was observed at least ten times. This chain connects TRBV20-1 to TRBJ1-5; D is unclear. This CDR3 contains 13 residues. CDR1 DFQATT and CDR2 SNEGSKA come from the germline V gene (reference sequence). The V end lost 3 bases, the J end lost 5 bases, and 11 bases lay between the germline ends. CDR3 region: CSASRQVDQPQHF. CDR3 nucleotides: TGCAGTGCTAGCCGGCAGGTAGATCAGCCCCAGCATTTT.

This clonotype was counted at least ten times. V gene TRBV12-3 or TRBV12-4 combines with J gene TRBJ2-7, with TRBD1 matching 7 bases. With 8 bases clipped from V and 2 bases from J, the junction kept 9 bases outside the gene matches. The CDR3 is 14 amino acids. CDR3 sequence (DNA): TGTGCCAGCGCTCCTAGGGGGCAAACCTACGAGCAGTACTTC. Its protein product is CASAPRGQTYEQYF.

This clonotype has ten or more counts. CDR3 protein: CASSLDSETYEQYF. CDR3 coding DNA: TGCGCCAGCAGCTTGGATTCTGAAACCTACGAGCAGTACTTC. This chain joins TRBV5-1 and TRBJ2-7; D gene unclear. V lost 0 bases and J lost 2, with 9 bases in between. This CDR3 comprises 14 residues. CDR1 and CDR2 (germline): SGHRS, YFSETQ.

At least ten counts were recorded for this clonotype. V and J are TRBV5-6 and TRBJ2-7, with D uncertain. CDR1 SGHDT and CDR2 YYEEEE come from the germline V gene. This CDR3 spans 12 amino acids. V was shortened by 3 bases and J by 3 bases, with 7 bases between the two germline ends. The CDR3 protein is CASSWASYEQYF. The DNA for the CDR3 is TGTGCCAGCAGCTGGGCGAGCTACGAGCAGTACTTC.

This clonotype was counted many times. This sequence joins TRBV20-1 and TRBJ2-5; no clear D gene. The V end was cut by 2 bases, the J end by 13 bases, with 11 bases between. The CDR3 is 10 amino acids. Germline CDR1 is DFQATT and CDR2 is SNEGSKA (reference sequence). This chain's CDR3 is CSARLPPPYF. The DNA of the CDR3 is TGCAGTGCTAGACTGCCCCCTCCGTACTTC.

This clonotype appeared many times. V usage is TRBV28 and J usage is TRBJ1-2, with TRBD1 as a possible D gene (6 bases). The germline V and J ends were trimmed by 2 bases and 4 bases, with 14 bases remaining between them. This CDR3 region has 15 residues. CDR1 and CDR2 (germline): MDHEN, SYDVKM. The CDR3 region has the DNA TGTGCCAGCAGTTTAGTGGGGGCCCTAACCTATGGCTACACCTTC. This translates into CASSLVGALTYGYTF.

This clonotype was seen repeatedly, ten times or more. The V gene is TRBV5-1, the J gene TRBJ2-7, with D hard to call. The germline CDR1 and CDR2 sequences are SGHRS and YFSETQ. The CDR3 consists of 11 residues. Trimming removed 0 bases from V and 5 bases from J, with 3 bases in between. For the CDR3, the DNA is TGCGCCAGCAGCTTGGCGGACGAGCAGTACTTC. It translates to CASSLADEQYF.

This clonotype was picked up many times. CDR3 nucleotide sequence: TGCGCCAGCAGCCAAGATTGGGGATACACAGATACGCAGTATTTT. Translated: CASSQDWGYTDTQYF. The chain joins TRBV4-3 to TRBJ2-3; D remains unclear. Trimming left V 0 bases short and J 2 bases short, with 9 bases between. CDR3 length: 15 amino acids. The V gene's germline CDR1 is LGHNA and CDR2 YSLEER.

This clonotype was recorded at least ten times. The V call is TRBV7-2, the J call TRBJ1-5; no clear D gene. Between the trimmed V and J ends, which lost 1 base and 10 bases, there was a span of 8 bases. Germline lookup yields CDR1 SGHTA and CDR2 FQGNSA. This CDR3 is 12 amino acids long. The CDR3 loop reads CASSLVREPQHF. The CDR3 region has the DNA TGTGCCAGCAGCTTAGTGAGGGAACCCCAGCATTTT.

This clonotype was recorded many times. This chain uses TRBV19 with TRBJ2-7; unclear D gene. In germline, CDR1 is LNHDA, CDR2 SQIVND (reference sequence). The CDR3 length is 14 residues. V was shortened by 7 bases and J by 2 bases, with 15 bases between the two germline ends. CDR3 DNA sequence: TGTGCCAGTAACCGATCCCCGGCCACCTACGAGCAGTACTTC. Translation gives CASNRSPATYEQYF.

This clonotype was detected ten times or more. V usage is TRBV20-1 and J usage is TRBJ2-3; D is unclear. The V end lost 6 bases, the J end lost 2 bases, and 9 bases lay between the germline ends. This CDR3 spans 12 amino acids. Germline V CDR1 and CDR2: DFQATT, SNEGSKA (reference sequence). The CDR3 nucleotides are TGCAGTGCCACCGGGTTCACAGATACGCAGTATTTT. Protein sequence: CSATGFTDTQYF.